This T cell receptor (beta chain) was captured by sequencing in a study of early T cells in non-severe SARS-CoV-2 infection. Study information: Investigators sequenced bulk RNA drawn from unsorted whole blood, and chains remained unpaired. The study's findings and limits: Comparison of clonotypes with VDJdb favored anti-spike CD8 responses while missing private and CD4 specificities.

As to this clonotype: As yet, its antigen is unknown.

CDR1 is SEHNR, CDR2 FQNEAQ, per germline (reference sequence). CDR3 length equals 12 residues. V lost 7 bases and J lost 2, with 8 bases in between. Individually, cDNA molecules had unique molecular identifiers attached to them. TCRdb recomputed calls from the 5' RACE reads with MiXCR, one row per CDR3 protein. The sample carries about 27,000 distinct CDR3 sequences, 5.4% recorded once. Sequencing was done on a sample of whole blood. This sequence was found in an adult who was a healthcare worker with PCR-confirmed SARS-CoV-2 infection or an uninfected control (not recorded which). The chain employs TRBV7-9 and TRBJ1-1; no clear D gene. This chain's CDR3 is CASTQGNTEAFF. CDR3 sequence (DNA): TGTGCCAGCACCCAAGGCAACACTGAAGCTTTCTTT. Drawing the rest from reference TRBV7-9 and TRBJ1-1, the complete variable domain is DTGVSQNPRHKITKRGQNVTFRCDPISEHNRLYWYRQTLGQGPEFLTYFQNEAQLEKSRLLSDRFSAERPKGSFSTLEIQRTEQGDSAMYLCASTQGNTEAFFGQGTRLTVV.